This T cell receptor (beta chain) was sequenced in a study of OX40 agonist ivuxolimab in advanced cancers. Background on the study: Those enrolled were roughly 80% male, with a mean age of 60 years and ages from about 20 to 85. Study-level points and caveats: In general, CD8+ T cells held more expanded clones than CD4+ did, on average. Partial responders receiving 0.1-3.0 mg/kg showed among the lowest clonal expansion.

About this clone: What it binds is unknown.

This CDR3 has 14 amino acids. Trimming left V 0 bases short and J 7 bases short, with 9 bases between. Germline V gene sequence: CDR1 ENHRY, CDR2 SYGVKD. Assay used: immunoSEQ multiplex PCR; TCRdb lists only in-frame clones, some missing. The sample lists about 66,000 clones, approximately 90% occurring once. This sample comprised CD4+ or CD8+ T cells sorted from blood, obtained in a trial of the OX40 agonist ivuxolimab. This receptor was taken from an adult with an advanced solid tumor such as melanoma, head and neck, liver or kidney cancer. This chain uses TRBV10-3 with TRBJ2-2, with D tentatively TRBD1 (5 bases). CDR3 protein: CAISESLGLGELFF. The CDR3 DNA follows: TGTGCCATCAGTGAGTCGTTGGGGCTCGGGGAGCTGTTTTTT.